The clone carrying this TCR beta chain came up once. This CDR3 is 15 amino acids long. Germline CDR1 and CDR2: SGHVS and FNYEAQ. With V trimmed by 2 bases and J by 2 bases, 4 bases remained unmatched. This record belongs to a study of technical replicates of blood from a few donors. TCRdb keeps only in-frame clones here, not all; method: immunoSEQ multiplex PCR. The profile shows 73,000 or so clones, 91% of them singletons. The specimen sequenced was T cells isolated from PBMCs. This chain joins TRBV7-6 and TRBJ2-3, with 7 bases identical to TRBD2. This TCR was recovered from a human donor in good health. The CDR3 spells CASSLPGTNTDTQYF. The CDR3 DNA reads TGTGCCAGCAGCTTACCCGGGACTAACACAGATACGCAGTATTTT.